This passage covers 4 T cell receptor beta chains from one sample sequenced in a study of post-analysis software for immune sequencing data. Notes on the study in general: The five TRBV segments detected at higher frequency in patients than in controls included TRBV5-6, TRBV5-1 and TRBV20-1.

Which antigens these TCRs recognize remains unknown. Every TCR beta cDNA library bore unique molecular identifiers. TCRdb recomputed calls from the PCR reads with MiXCR, one row per CDR3 protein. The sample lists around 190,000 distinct CDR3 sequences, around 30% occurring once. Sequenced material: blood. These receptors all come from a girl younger than 18 with multiple sclerosis.

V and J are TRBV5-8 and TRBJ1-2, with TRBD1 as a possible D gene (6 bases). The CDR3 is made up of 16 amino acids. V lost 0 bases to trimming and J lost 7 bases, with 19 bases between them. Per the germline V gene, CDR1 is SGHTS and CDR2 is YDEGEE. The CDR3 DNA reads TGTGCCAGCAGCTTGGAATGCGGACAGACGGTGGGTGGCTACACCTTC. The encoded protein is CASSLECGQTVGGYTF.

This clonotype was counted many times. The V and J genes are TRBV20-1 and TRBJ2-7; 12 positions agree with TRBD1. The ends lost 1 base at V and 3 bases at J; junction bases unmatched: 4. Germline CDR1 reads DFQATT; CDR2 reads SNEGSKA (reference sequence). The CDR3 length is 15 residues. The CDR3 bases are TGCAGTGCTAGAGCTCGGGACAGGGGGCTCTACGAGCAGTACTTC. Amino acids: CSARARDRGLYEQYF.

This clonotype was seen more than once but under ten times. V gene TRBV5-1 combines with J gene TRBJ1-4; 7 nucleotides line up with TRBD1. Germline CDR1 SGHRS, CDR2 YFSETQ. The CDR3 sequence is 14 residues long. V dropped 10 bases and J dropped 0; count of bases not matched to a gene: 6. The CDR3 protein is CASQQGTTNEKLFF. The CDR3 nucleotides are TGCGCCTCCCAACAGGGGACAACTAATGAAAAACTGTTTTTT.

A few counts support this clonotype. This sequence joins TRBV28 and TRBJ1-6; the match to TRBD1 covers 8 bases. CDR3 size: 15 residues. V lost 5 bases and J lost 9; bases outside the gene matches: 9. CDR1 is MDHEN, CDR2 SYDVKM, per germline. CDR3 loop: CASSTHRQGLSPLHF. CDR3 DNA sequence: TGTGCCAGCAGTACCCACCGACAGGGGCTTTCACCCCTCCACTTT. Full variable domain (rest looked up from reference TRBV28 and TRBJ1-6): DVKVTQSSRYLVKRTGEKVFLECVQDMDHENMFWYRQDPGLGLRLIYFSYDVKMKEKGDIPEGYSVSREKKERFSLILESASTNQTSMYLCASSTHRQGLSPLHFGNGTRLTVT.